A single sample gave rise to the 30 T cell receptor beta chains below, sequenced in a study of identical twins. TCRdb re-analysed the 5' RACE reads in MiXCR, keeping a single row per CDR3 protein. The sample shows approximately 590,000 distinct CDR3 sequences, approximately 10% of them seen only once. The data also belong to a second study, concerning yellow fever vaccine responses in identical twins.

Input material: PBMCs. The receptors were sampled from a woman in her late teens or twenties in good health.

This clonotype has only a few counts. The chain employs TRBV12-3 or TRBV12-4 and TRBJ2-7; D is unclear. The germline V and J ends were trimmed by 7 bases and 2 bases, with 15 bases remaining between them. This CDR3 region has 14 residues. This CDR3 is CASTQPGSAYEQYF. DNA for the CDR3: TGTGCCAGCACCCAGCCAGGTTCAGCCTACGAGCAGTACTTC.

Ten or more counts support this clonotype. The rearrangement uses TRBV5-1 and TRBJ2-5, with D possibly called TRBD1 or TRBD2 (5 bases each). Germline CDR1 and CDR2: SGHRS and YFSETQ. V lost 2 bases and J 2 bases, leaving 13 bases between the germline ends. This CDR3 has 15 residues. CDR3 DNA: TGCGCCAGCAGCTTTTATGATGGGGGACAAGAGACCCAGTACTTC. This sequence encodes CASSFYDGGQETQYF.

This clonotype was seen at least ten times. The CDR3 DNA is TGTGCCAGCGGGATGGGGGACGAAGGAAACACTGAAGCTTTCTTT. It codes for CASGMGDEGNTEAFF. The rearrangement links TRBV11-2 to TRBJ1-1, with D possibly TRBD1 on 5 matching bases. The CDR3 runs 15 residues. Trimming took off 8 bases at V and 2 bases at J, with 18 bases between the two ends. Germline CDR1 reads SGHAT; CDR2 reads FQNNGV.

This clonotype was seen repeatedly, ten times or more. The gene calls are TRBV12-3 or TRBV12-4 and TRBJ2-3; 11 bases align to TRBD2. This CDR3 is built from 19 residues. The V and J ends lost 5 bases and 2 bases, in that order; junction bases with no gene match: 15. CDR3 protein: CASSTASSGRKRFTDTQYF. CDR3 in DNA: TGTGCCAGCAGTACTGCCTCTAGCGGGAGGAAGCGTTTCACAGATACGCAGTATTTT.

This clonotype was detected ten times or more. The V gene is TRBV12-3 or TRBV12-4, the J gene TRBJ1-4; D gene uncertain. Trimming took 6 bases from V and 5 from J, leaving 10 bases between them. The CDR3 covers 13 residues. CDR3 sequence reads: CASRRLTNEKLFF. CDR3 nucleotides: TGTGCCAGCAGAAGACTCACGAATGAAAAACTGTTTTTT.

A few counts support this clonotype. V usage is TRBV7-9 and J usage is TRBJ2-1, with D possibly being TRBD1 or TRBD2 (5 bases each). Germline V gene lookup returns CDR1 SEHNR and CDR2 FQNEAQ (reference sequence). The CDR3 contains 14 residues. The germline V and J ends were trimmed by 5 bases and 10 bases, with 18 bases remaining between them. This CDR3 is CASSQGGLAPEQFF. The CDR3 nucleotides are TGTGCCAGCAGCCAGGGTGGCCTAGCCCCCGAGCAGTTCTTC.

This clonotype has at least ten counts. The chain's CDR3 is CASSSRRRGAEQYF. The CDR3 nucleotides read TGTGCCAGCAGTTCCAGGCGCAGGGGGGCCGAGCAGTACTTC. The chain links TRBV12-3 or TRBV12-4 to TRBJ2-7; D possibly corresponds to TRBD1 (7 bases). Deletions cut 4 bases from V and 6 bases from J, with 16 bases between. CDR3 length: 14 residues.

This clonotype has only a few counts. The chain recombines TRBV7-2 with TRBJ2-5, with 11 bases identical to TRBD2. CDR1 and CDR2 (germline): SGHTA, FQGNSA. The CDR3 runs to 18 residues. V dropped 0 bases and J dropped 5; count of bases not matched to a gene: 11. CDR3 loop: CASSLARLLAGGWETQYF. The DNA of the CDR3 is TGTGCCAGCAGCTTAGCGCGGCTCCTAGCGGGGGGTTGGGAGACCCAGTACTTC.

The chain has TRBV4-2 and TRBJ2-1, with 11 bases identical to TRBD2. The CDR3 is 15 amino acids. Germline loops: CDR1 LGHNA, CDR2 YNFKEQ. V shed 4 bases and J 9 bases; nucleotides not matched to a gene: 8. The CDR3 reads CASSRVAGGSGEQFF. CDR3 nucleotides: TGTGCCAGCAGCCGAGTAGCGGGAGGGTCGGGTGAGCAGTTCTTC.

This chain uses TRBV7-9 with TRBJ2-5; D unclear. Germline V gene data show CDR1 as SEHNR and CDR2 as FQNEAQ (reference sequence). The CDR3 contains 11 residues. Trimming removed 7 bases at V and 5 bases at J, with 8 bases between. The CDR3 DNA is TGTGCCAGCACCACAGTGGAGACCCAGTACTTC. Translated, it gives CASTTVETQYF.

This clonotype was counted between two and nine times. The V and J genes are TRBV6-1 and TRBJ2-1; 10 bases agree with TRBD2. Per the germline V gene, CDR1 is MNHNS and CDR2 is SASEGT. With V trimmed by 7 bases and J by 9 bases, 6 bases remained unmatched. This CDR3 region has 13 residues. In nucleotides, the CDR3 is TGTGCCAGCAACCCTAGCGGGAGAGGTGAGCAGTTCTTC. Its protein product is CASNPSGRGEQFF.

The J gene is TRBJ2-1, the V gene TRBV5-1; maybe TRBD2 (6 bases). CDR1 and CDR2 from the germline V gene are SGHRS and YFSETQ. Trimming shortened V by 4 bases and J by 8 bases, and 10 bases separated the two germline ends. The CDR3 runs to 12 residues. The CDR3 loop reads CASSRGLDEQFF. The CDR3 region has the DNA TGCGCCAGCAGCCGGGGGTTGGATGAGCAGTTCTTC.

This clonotype was counted ten times or more. This chain connects TRBV27 to TRBJ1-6, with D perhaps matching TRBD1 (5 bases). This CDR3 has 12 amino acids. The V gene lost 3 bases and the J gene lost 11 bases, with 8 bases spanning the gap. CDR1 and CDR2 (germline): MNHEY, SMNVEV (reference sequence). In nucleotides, the CDR3 is TGTGCCAGCAGTTTCCGGGGGACACCCCTCCACTTT. It encodes CASSFRGTPLHF.

This chain joins TRBV3-1 and TRBJ2-2; TRBD1 agrees at 7 bases. The trim removed 3 bases at V and 1 base at J, leaving 5 bases unmatched. Germline V gene sequence: CDR1 LGHDT, CDR2 YNNKEL (reference sequence). CDR3 length: 16 amino acids. As DNA, the CDR3 is TGTGCCAGCAGCCAGAGGACAGGAGGGAACACCGGGGAGCTGTTTTTT. Protein product: CASSQRTGGNTGELFF.

The chain couples TRBV18 to TRBJ1-1, with 9 nucleotides matching TRBD1. V was pared by 4 bases and J by 2 bases, with 5 bases of the junction left unmatched. Germline assignment: CDR1 KGHSH and CDR2 LQKENI. This CDR3 contains 15 residues. The CDR3 sequence: CASSRGGQGNTEAFF. The CDR3 nucleotides read TGTGCCAGCTCACGCGGGGGACAGGGTAACACTGAAGCTTTCTTT.

CDR3 loop: CASRDRGRTEQYF. The CDR3 DNA is TGTGCCAGCAGGGACAGGGGGCGGACGGAGCAGTACTTC. The V call is TRBV5-4, the J call TRBJ2-7; 11 positions match TRBD1. Unmatched junction bases numbered 5, after V lost 5 bases and J lost 7 bases. The CDR3 sequence is 13 residues long. Per the germline V gene, CDR1 is SGHNT and CDR2 is YYREEE (reference sequence). Combining the CDR3 with reference TRBV5-4 and TRBJ2-7 gives the whole variable domain ETGVTQSPTHLIKTRGQQVTLRCSSQSGHNTVSWYQQALGQGPQFIFQYYREEENGRGNFPPRFSGLQFPNYSSELNVNALELDDSALYLCASRDRGRTEQYFGPGTRLTVT.

The genes are TRBV29-1 and TRBJ2-7, with D perhaps matching TRBD2 (6 bases). This CDR3 is 15 amino acids long. From germline, CDR1 is SQVTM and CDR2 ANQGSEA. The ends were cut back, 4 bases at V and 2 bases at J, with 18 bases in the middle. Here the CDR3 reads CSVVPAGAGTYEQYF. The CDR3 bases are TGCAGCGTTGTCCCTGCCGGAGCGGGCACCTACGAGCAGTACTTC.

The gene calls are TRBV29-1 and TRBJ2-7, with 14 positions matching TRBD2. The CDR3 is made up of 14 amino acids. Per germline, CDR1 SQVTM and CDR2 ANQGSEA. V shed 8 bases, J shed 3 bases, and the junction held 6 bases outside the gene matches. The CDR3 coding sequence is TGCAGCTCGGGACTAGCGGGAGCGGACTACGAGCAGTACTTC. It is translated as CSSGLAGADYEQYF.

The chain links TRBV28 to TRBJ2-1; D remains ambiguous. The CDR3 runs to 15 residues. With 3 bases removed from V and 13 bases from J, the gap between germline ends came to 22 bases. Germline V CDR1 and CDR2: MDHEN, SYDVKM. In nucleotides, the CDR3 is TGTGCCAGCAGTTTTTCTGGGTTCGACCGCGCACGTCAGTTCTTC. Amino acids: CASSFSGFDRARQFF.

The rearrangement uses TRBV9 and TRBJ2-7, with D possibly being TRBD1 (6 bases). Germline CDR1 is SGDLS and CDR2 is YYNGEE. Trimming pared 3 bases from V and 2 bases from J, leaving 12 bases between. CDR3 length: 14 amino acids. CDR3 coding DNA: TGTGCCAGCAGCGCCGAACCAGGGGCCTACGAGCAGTACTTC. Residues: CASSAEPGAYEQYF. The full variable domain, its missing parts supplied by reference TRBV9 and TRBJ2-7, is DSGVTQTPKHLITATGQRVTLRCSPRSGDLSVYWYQQSLDQGLQFLIQYYNGEERAKGNILERFSAQQFPDLHSELNLSSLELGDSALYFCASSAEPGAYEQYFGPGTRLTVT.

This clonotype was seen a few times. This chain links TRBV19 with TRBJ2-4, with 10 bases that match TRBD2. The germline V gene has CDR1 LNHDA and CDR2 SQIVND (reference sequence). The trim removed 6 bases at V and 6 bases at J, leaving 11 bases unmatched. The CDR3 length is 16 residues. The CDR3 sequence is CASSRGLADLRNIQYF. The CDR3 DNA follows: TGTGCCAGTAGCCGAGGACTAGCGGACCTGAGAAACATTCAGTACTTC.

This clonotype has ten or more counts. This rearrangement joins TRBV7-9 to TRBJ2-3; D remains unclear. The germline CDR1 and CDR2 sequences are SEHNR and FQNEAQ (reference sequence). Trimming removed 2 bases from V and 0 bases from J, with 6 bases in between. CDR3 length equals 14 residues. This CDR3 is CASSLPDSTDTQYF. CDR3 bases: TGTGCCAGCAGCTTACCCGACAGCACAGATACGCAGTATTTT.

This clonotype came up a few times. The chain recombines TRBV20-1 with TRBJ2-2; 7 bases align to TRBD1. CDR1 and CDR2 (germline): DFQATT, SNEGSKA (reference sequence). The CDR3 contains 14 residues. The V and J ends lost 4 bases and 0 bases, in that order; junction bases with no gene match: 2. The CDR3 here is CSATGTANTGELFF. DNA of the CDR3: TGCAGTGCTACCGGGACAGCGAACACCGGGGAGCTGTTTTTT.

This clonotype appeared many times. CDR3: CSARDRGRGNQPQHF. DNA of the CDR3: TGCAGTGCTAGGGACAGGGGTAGGGGCAATCAGCCCCAGCATTTT. J is TRBJ1-5 and V is TRBV20-1; 9 nucleotides line up with TRBD1. Germline CDR1 DFQATT, CDR2 SNEGSKA (reference sequence). The CDR3 runs to 15 residues. The V and J ends lost 3 bases and 2 bases, in that order; junction bases with no gene match: 5.

This clonotype was seen a handful of times. This chain joins TRBV15 and TRBJ1-2; 7 positions agree with TRBD1. The CDR3 is 15 residues long. Trimming took 0 bases from V and 2 from J; bases not matched to a gene: 3. The germline V gene encodes CDR1 LNHNV and CDR2 YYDKDF (reference sequence). CDR3 loop: CATSRDPTGNYGYTF. The DNA for the CDR3 is TGTGCCACCAGCAGAGATCCGACAGGGAACTATGGCTACACCTTC.

This clonotype was counted at least ten times. The CDR3 sequence: CATSDPLRGIANTGELFF. The CDR3 DNA sequence: TGTGCCACCAGTGACCCACTCCGCGGTATCGCGAACACCGGGGAGCTGTTTTTT. The chain links TRBV24-1 to TRBJ2-2; D is undetermined. The CDR3 runs to 18 residues. Trimming removed 4 bases at V and 0 bases at J, with 17 bases between. In germline, CDR1 is KGHDR, CDR2 SFDVKD.

V usage is TRBV10-2 and J usage is TRBJ2-1; D is undetermined. This CDR3 spans 16 amino acids. Trimming took 4 bases from V and 1 from J, leaving 14 bases between them. Germline CDR1 and CDR2: WSHSY and SAAADI. The CDR3 nucleotides read TGCGCCAGCAGTGTGGAAGGTTGGAGTTCCTACAATGAGCAGTTCTTC. It codes for CASSVEGWSSYNEQFF.

The chain recombines TRBV5-1 with TRBJ2-2, with D maybe TRBD1 (5 bases). Germline V CDR1 and CDR2: SGHRS, YFSETQ. This CDR3 spans 15 amino acids. Deletions cut 0 bases from V and 7 bases from J, with 13 bases between. The CDR3 is CASSLEFQGSGELFF. The CDR3 DNA sequence: TGCGCCAGCAGCTTGGAATTCCAGGGTAGCGGGGAGCTGTTTTTT.

This clonotype was detected ten times or more. This rearrangement joins TRBV7-9 to TRBJ2-1; D remains ambiguous. Per the germline V gene, CDR1 is SEHNR and CDR2 is FQNEAQ (reference sequence). CDR3 length: 13 residues. The ends were cut back, 5 bases at V and 5 bases at J, with 10 bases in the middle. The CDR3 sequence: CASSLNSDNEQFF. In DNA, the CDR3 is TGTGCCAGCAGCCTGAATTCGGACAATGAGCAGTTCTTC.

The V gene is TRBV20-1, the J gene TRBJ2-1; 8 nucleotides align to TRBD2. Losses at the gene ends were 6 bases for V and 6 bases for J; bases not matched to a gene: 10. The germline V gene has CDR1 DFQATT and CDR2 SNEGSKA (reference sequence). This CDR3 contains 14 residues. The CDR3 region is CSASTAGALNEQFF. CDR3 sequence (DNA): TGCAGTGCCTCGACAGCGGGAGCCCTCAATGAGCAGTTCTTC.